This paragraph reports one T cell receptor beta chain. The specificity of this receptor is unknown. No clone much larger than this one lies a single base away; base qualities are absent. Memory CD4+ T cells were FACS-sorted on a FACSAria III to over 95% purity as all CD4+ cells other than CD45RA+CCR7+CD95- naive cells. Blood from healthy donors was obtained from blood donation centers in Switzerland. Positive selection with CD4 and CD14 magnetic microbeads was used to enrich total CD4+ T cells and monocytes. CD8+, CD14+, CD16+, CD56+, CD19+ and CD25-bright cells were excluded before sorting. To assess in vivo expansion of bacteria-reactive clonotypes, total memory CD4+ T cells from a couple of blood donors were sequenced directly ex vivo. Peripheral blood mononuclear cells were isolated from donor blood using Ficoll-Paque Plus. The germline V gene provides CDR1 SGHRS and CDR2 YFSETQ. Measured from the cysteine to the phenylalanine, the CDR3 is 12 residues long. The sequence is cut down to CDR3 DNA, 36 bases in frame from base 1. A distance of 5 bases separates the germline ends of V and J, which lose 4 bases and 2 bases respectively.

The entry originates in a study of human CD4 T cells and Enterobacteriaceae (dated by TCRdb to the early 2020s). Overall results and qualifications from the work: Ex vivo, broadly cross-reactive clonotypes were observed to appear more expanded than specific clonotypes, with about 55% of the 19 and most of the roughly 30 being found within the top 5%. The only basis for inferring the reactivity of ex vivo clonotypes was matching nucleotide sequences to CFSE-low cultures from the same donors.

Ex vivo total memory CD4+ samples were sequenced at deep level, with detection sensitivity of one cell in 200,000. The QIAamp DNA Micro Kit was used to extract genomic DNA from cell pellets, and spectrophotometry was used to check the quantity and purity of the genomic DNA. The immunoSEQ multiplex PCR assay was used to amplify TCR Vbeta CDR3 regions. The amplicons were sequenced on the Illumina HiSeq platform. Each retrieved sequence was 87 nucleotides long and included the CDR3 region. For the original study's pipeline: A clonotype was defined as a unique productive TCR Vbeta nucleotide sequence, quantified by productive template frequency from ImmunoSEQ Analyzer V3.0. Expanded clonotypes were defined using a threshold set at the top 5th percentile of each repertoire ranked by frequency. Repertoire overlap was calculated as Chao-Jaccard with the R package fossil and was visualized by nonmetric multidimensional scaling with the R package MASS. TCRdb holds this immuneACCESS table with in-frame rearrangements only. Some clones are missing; in checked studies, unresolved V genes explain under half, and the rest has no known cause. The V and J calls and clone size come from that table; D and trimming were worked out from the DNA. This sample is represented by tens of thousands of clones; approximately 78% of them were singletons. Over 0.9% of the sample rests with the top ten.

This chain joins TRBV5-1 to TRBJ2-3; the D gene cannot be named for sure. Sequenced input: memory CD4+ T cells from blood. The sample's cell subset or site, from its label and the paper: total memory CD4 T cells sorted directly ex vivo, unstimulated. The receptor was derived from a human donor in good health. The CDR3 protein: CASSIDTDTQYF. The nucleotides read TGCGCCAGCAGCATCGACACAGATACGCAGTATTTT.